This entry lists 13 T cell receptor beta chains sequenced from one sample in a study of molecular identifiers for immune sequencing clone quantification. TCRdb used MiXCR to reprocess the PCR reads, holding one entry per CDR3 protein. The data show 50,000 to 70,000 distinct CDR3 sequences, less than 20% seen once. Material for sequencing was naive CD8+ T cells from blood, with Jurkat cell RNA spiked in. Subset specified: FACS-sorted CD8+CD4-CCR7+CD45RA+ naive T cells. These receptors came from a human donor in good health. Some libraries in this study had Jurkat cell RNA spiked in.

The V and J genes are TRBV24-1 and TRBJ2-2; D remains unclear. The CDR3 runs to 15 residues. Germline V gene sequence: CDR1 KGHDR, CDR2 SFDVKD. V was shortened by 3 bases and J by 4 bases, with 11 bases between the two germline ends. CDR3 in amino acids: CATSDIGSLTGELFF. CDR3 nucleotides: TGTGCCACCAGTGATATCGGGTCCCTCACCGGGGAGCTGTTTTTT.

On this clonotype itself: A much larger clonotype is one base distant, so this may be a read error. The V gene is TRBV19, the J gene TRBJ2-1; D remains ambiguous. Germline CDR1 is LNHDA and CDR2 is SQIVND (reference sequence). CDR3 size: 13 residues. The CDR3 nucleotides are TGTGCCACTACAGATAGCTCCTGCAATGAGCAGTTCTTC. Amino acid sequence: CATTDSSCNEQFF. Using reference TRBV19 and TRBJ2-1 for the parts outside the CDR3, the full variable domain is DGGITQSPKYLFRKEGQNVTLSCEQNLNHDAMYWYRQDPGQGLRLIYYSQIVNDFQKGDIAEGYSVSREKKESFPLTVTSAQKNPTAFYLCATTDSSCNEQFFGPGTRLTVL.

This clonotype showed up many times. This chain links TRBV20-1 with TRBJ2-1, with 12 positions matching TRBD2. V lost 3 bases, J lost 7 bases, and 19 bases stayed unmatched. This CDR3 contains 19 residues. Germline V gene lookup returns CDR1 DFQATT and CDR2 SNEGSKA (reference sequence). The CDR3 region is CSARSVFLLTSGSVNEQFF. In DNA, the CDR3 is TGCAGTGCTAGGTCGGTCTTCCTTTTGACTAGCGGGAGTGTAAATGAGCAGTTCTTC.

Many counts were recorded for this clonotype. The chain couples TRBV29-1 to TRBJ2-2, with unresolved D. CDR1 and CDR2 from the germline V gene are SQVTM and ANQGSEA. The germline V and J ends were trimmed by 4 bases and 2 bases, with 5 bases remaining between them. This CDR3 spans 12 amino acids. The CDR3 spells CSVGINTGELFF. The CDR3 nucleotides read TGCAGCGTTGGGATAAACACCGGGGAGCTGTTTTTT.

Worth noting for this clonotype: A much larger clone lies one base from this, so it may be a read error. DNA for the CDR3: TGCAGTGCTAGAGGATTGGCGGGCACCCCCTTGAGGGAGCAGTACTTC. Protein product: CSARGLAGTPLREQYF. The chain couples TRBV20-1 to TRBJ2-7, with D possibly matching TRBD2 (5 bases). Trimming shortened V by 1 base and J by 7 bases, and 23 bases separated the two germline ends. CDR3 length equals 16 residues. Germline loops: CDR1 DFQATT, CDR2 SNEGSKA (reference sequence).

This clonotype was detected many times. This chain uses TRBV4-1 with TRBJ2-1; 8 bases align to TRBD2. The germline V gene encodes CDR1 MGHRA and CDR2 YSYEKL. This CDR3 contains 15 residues. After removal of 0 bases from V and 4 bases from J, the junction contained 2 bases not matched to a gene. In DNA, the CDR3 is TGCGCCAGCAGCCAAGAGGCGGGGGGATACAATGAGCAGTTCTTC. It specifies CASSQEAGGYNEQFF.

This clonotype was counted at least ten times. In DNA, the CDR3 is TGTGCCAGCCGTTCTCCGGGAAACATAGCCTACGAGCAGTACTTC. It specifies CASRSPGNIAYEQYF. The genes are TRBV27 and TRBJ2-7; D perhaps matches TRBD2 (5 bases). Trimming took 8 bases from V and 2 from J, leaving 19 bases between them. This CDR3 spans 15 amino acids. Germline V CDR1 and CDR2: MNHEY, SMNVEV (reference sequence).

In this sample, this clonotype is medium-sized. The chain joins TRBV4-2 to TRBJ2-1, with TRBD2 identical over 9 bases. Looked up from germline, CDR1 is LGHNA and CDR2 is YNFKEQ. With V trimmed by 1 base and J by 8 bases, 12 bases remained unmatched. This CDR3 has 17 amino acids. The CDR3 DNA sequence: TGTGCCAGCAGCCAAGGCGTTTCTAGCGGGATTCAGGATGAGCAGTTCTTC. It encodes CASSQGVSSGIQDEQFF.

The V gene is TRBV6-5, the J gene TRBJ2-7; TRBD1 agrees at 7 bases. The CDR3 is 14 residues long. Germline assignment: CDR1 MNHEY and CDR2 SVGAGI. V shed 6 bases and J 5 bases; nucleotides not matched to a gene: 10. The CDR3 here is CASRRQGPRDEQYF. As DNA, the CDR3 is TGTGCCAGCAGAAGACAGGGCCCCCGTGACGAGCAGTACTTC.

The J gene is TRBJ2-1, the V gene TRBV12-3 or TRBV12-4; maybe TRBD2 (5 bases). The CDR3 runs to 11 residues. Trimming took off 5 bases at V and 9 bases at J, with 8 bases between the two ends. The CDR3 nucleotides are TGTGCCAGCAGTCTCCTAGCTGAGCAGTTCTTC. Translation: CASSLLAEQFF.

In its sample, this clonotype was seen many times. The chain links TRBV11-2 to TRBJ2-3; D unclear. The CDR3 contains 13 residues. V lost 5 bases and J lost 5, with 11 bases in between. CDR1 is SGHAT and CDR2 is FQNNGV in the germline V gene. The CDR3 sequence: CASSAAAEDTQYF. CDR3 DNA sequence: TGTGCCAGCAGCGCGGCCGCGGAAGATACGCAGTATTTT.

This clonotype was detected ten times or more. V and J are TRBV7-8 and TRBJ1-5; a weak D match, TRBD1 (5 bases). V lost 2 bases and J lost 4, with 15 bases in between. This CDR3 contains 16 residues. Looked up from germline, CDR1 is SGHVS and CDR2 is FQNEAQ. The CDR3, as DNA: TGTGCCAGCAGCTTACACCAGGGAGGCCATAATCAGCCCCAGCATTTT. Translated: CASSLHQGGHNQPQHF.

There are many counts of this clonotype. The chain joins TRBV4-2 to TRBJ1-2, with D possibly TRBD1 on 5 matching bases. Looked up from germline, CDR1 is LGHNA and CDR2 is YNFKEQ. The V end was cut by 5 bases, the J end by 3 bases, with 16 bases between. This CDR3 has 15 amino acids. This chain's CDR3 is CASSSRPTEYYGYTF. In DNA, the CDR3 is TGTGCCAGCAGCTCGCGCCCGACAGAATACTATGGCTACACCTTC.